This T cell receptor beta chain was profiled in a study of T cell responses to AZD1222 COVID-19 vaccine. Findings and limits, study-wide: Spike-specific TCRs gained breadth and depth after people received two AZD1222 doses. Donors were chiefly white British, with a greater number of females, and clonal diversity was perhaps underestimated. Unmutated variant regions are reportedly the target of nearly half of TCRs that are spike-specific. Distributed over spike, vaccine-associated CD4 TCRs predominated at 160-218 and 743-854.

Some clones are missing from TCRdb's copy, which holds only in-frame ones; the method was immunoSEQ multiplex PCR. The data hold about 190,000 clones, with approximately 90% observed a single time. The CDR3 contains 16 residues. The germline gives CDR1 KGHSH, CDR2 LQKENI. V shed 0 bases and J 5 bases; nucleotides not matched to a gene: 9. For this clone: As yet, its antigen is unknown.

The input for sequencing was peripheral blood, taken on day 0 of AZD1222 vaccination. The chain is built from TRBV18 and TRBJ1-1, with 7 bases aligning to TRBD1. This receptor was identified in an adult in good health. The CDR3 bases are TGTGCCAGCTCACCACCGGGCGACAGGGTGGGAACTGAAGCTTTCTTT. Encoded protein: CASSPPGDRVGTEAFF.